This TCR beta chain stems from a study of beta chain features in type 1 diabetes. Study results and limitations: The study found moderately but significantly shorter TCRB CDR3s in all four CD4+ subsets of Type 1 diabetes patients.

The entirety of the isolated RNA underwent reverse transcription, so expressed TCRB transcripts were sequenced. The average output of naive, central memory and regulatory T cell samples was several million reads. Assay used: immunoSEQ multiplex PCR; TCRdb lists only in-frame clones, some missing. The sample lists some 230,000 clones; 9.6% were seen once. A few counts support this clone. The antigen remains unidentified. The CDR3 runs 14 residues. Trimming took 9 bases from V and 0 from J, leaving 9 bases between them. In germline, CDR1 is KGHSH, CDR2 LQKENI. The chain couples TRBV18 to TRBJ2-6; the D is unclear. Sequencing used naive CD4+ T cells from blood. The TCR originated in a woman aged 18 to 35 in good health. The CDR3 nucleotides are TGTGCCAGTTTAACCGGCTCTGGGGCCAACGTCCTGACTTTC. It encodes CASLTGSGANVLTF.